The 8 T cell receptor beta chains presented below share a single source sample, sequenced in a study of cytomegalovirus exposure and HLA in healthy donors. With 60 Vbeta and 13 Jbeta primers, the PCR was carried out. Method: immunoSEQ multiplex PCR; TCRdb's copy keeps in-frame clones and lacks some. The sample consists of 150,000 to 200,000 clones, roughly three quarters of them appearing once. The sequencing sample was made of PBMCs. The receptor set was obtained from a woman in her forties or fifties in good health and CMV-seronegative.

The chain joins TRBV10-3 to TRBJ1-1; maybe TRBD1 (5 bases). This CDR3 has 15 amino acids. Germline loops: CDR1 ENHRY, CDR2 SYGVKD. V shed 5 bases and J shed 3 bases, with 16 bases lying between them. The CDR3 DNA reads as TGTGCCATCAGTCTTAAGGGGATTTCGGACACTGAAGCTTTCTTT. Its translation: CAISLKGISDTEAFF.

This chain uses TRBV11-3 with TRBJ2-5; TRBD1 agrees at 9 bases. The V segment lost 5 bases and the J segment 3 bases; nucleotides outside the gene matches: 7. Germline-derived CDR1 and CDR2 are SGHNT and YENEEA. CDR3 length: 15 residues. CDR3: CASSKGQGYEETQYF. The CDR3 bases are TGTGCCAGCAGCAAGGGACAGGGTTATGAAGAGACCCAGTACTTC.

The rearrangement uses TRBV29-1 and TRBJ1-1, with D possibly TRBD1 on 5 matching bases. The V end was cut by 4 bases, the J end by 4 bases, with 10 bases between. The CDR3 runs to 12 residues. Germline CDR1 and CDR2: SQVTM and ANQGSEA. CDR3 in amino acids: CSVGQSFTEAFF. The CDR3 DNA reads TGCAGCGTTGGACAGTCATTCACTGAAGCTTTCTTT.

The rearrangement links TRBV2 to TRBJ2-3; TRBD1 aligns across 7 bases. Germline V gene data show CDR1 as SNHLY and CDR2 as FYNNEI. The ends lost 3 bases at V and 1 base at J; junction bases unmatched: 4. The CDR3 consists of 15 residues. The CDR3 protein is CASSEDRTRTDTQYF. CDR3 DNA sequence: TGTGCCAGCAGTGAGGACAGGACCCGCACAGATACGCAGTATTTT.

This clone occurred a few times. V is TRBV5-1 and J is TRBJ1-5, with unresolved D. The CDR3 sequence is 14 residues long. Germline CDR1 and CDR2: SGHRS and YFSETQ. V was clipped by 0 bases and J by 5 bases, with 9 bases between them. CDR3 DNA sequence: TGCGCCAGCAGCTTGGATGGAGGGTATCAGCCCCAGCATTTT. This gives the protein CASSLDGGYQPQHF.

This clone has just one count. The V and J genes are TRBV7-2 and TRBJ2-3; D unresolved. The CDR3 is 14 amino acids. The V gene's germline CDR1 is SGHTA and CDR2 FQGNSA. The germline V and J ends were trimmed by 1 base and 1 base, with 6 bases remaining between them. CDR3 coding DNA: TGTGCCAGCAGCTTAGATTCGGGCACAGATACGCAGTATTTT. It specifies CASSLDSGTDTQYF.

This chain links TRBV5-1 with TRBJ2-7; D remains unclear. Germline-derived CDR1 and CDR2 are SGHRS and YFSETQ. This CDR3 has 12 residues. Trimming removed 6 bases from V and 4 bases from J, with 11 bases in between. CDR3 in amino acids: CASKRQLYEQYF. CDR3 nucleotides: TGCGCCAGCAAGAGGCAGCTATACGAGCAGTACTTC.

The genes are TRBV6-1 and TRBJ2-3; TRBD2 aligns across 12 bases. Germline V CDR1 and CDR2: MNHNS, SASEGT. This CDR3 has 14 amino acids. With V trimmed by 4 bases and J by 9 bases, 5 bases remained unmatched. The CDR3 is CASSGLAGGRTQYF. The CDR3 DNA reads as TGTGCCAGCAGTGGGCTAGCGGGGGGGCGAACGCAGTATTTT.